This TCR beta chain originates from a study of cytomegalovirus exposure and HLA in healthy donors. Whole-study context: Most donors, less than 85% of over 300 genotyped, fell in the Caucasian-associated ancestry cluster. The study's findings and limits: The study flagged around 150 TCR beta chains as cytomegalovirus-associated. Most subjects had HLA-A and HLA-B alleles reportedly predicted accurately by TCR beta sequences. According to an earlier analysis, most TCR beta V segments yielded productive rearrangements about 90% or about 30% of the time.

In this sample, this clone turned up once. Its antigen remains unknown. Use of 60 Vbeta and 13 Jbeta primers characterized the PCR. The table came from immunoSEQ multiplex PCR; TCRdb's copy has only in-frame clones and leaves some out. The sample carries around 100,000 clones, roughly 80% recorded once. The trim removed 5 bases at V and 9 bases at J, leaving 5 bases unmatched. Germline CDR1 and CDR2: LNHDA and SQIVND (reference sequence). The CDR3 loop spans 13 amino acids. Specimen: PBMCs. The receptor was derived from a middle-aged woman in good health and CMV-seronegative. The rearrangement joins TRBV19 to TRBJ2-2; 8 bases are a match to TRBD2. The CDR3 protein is CASSAAGDRELFF. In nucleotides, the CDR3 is TGTGCCAGTAGTGCAGCGGGAGACAGGGAGCTGTTTTTT.